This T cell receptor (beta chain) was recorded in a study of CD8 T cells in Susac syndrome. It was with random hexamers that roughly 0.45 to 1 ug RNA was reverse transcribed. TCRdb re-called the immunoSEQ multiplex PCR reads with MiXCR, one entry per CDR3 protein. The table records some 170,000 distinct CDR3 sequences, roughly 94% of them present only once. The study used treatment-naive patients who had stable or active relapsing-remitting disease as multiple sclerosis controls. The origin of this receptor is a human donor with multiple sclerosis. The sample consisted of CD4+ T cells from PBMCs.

The CDR3 bases are TGTGCCAGCAGCCAAGTATCGGGAGTAGAGACCCAGTACTTC. Translating gives CASSQVSGVETQYF. The chain joins TRBV4-2 to TRBJ2-5, with D maybe TRBD2 (6 bases). Germline V gene sequence: CDR1 LGHNA, CDR2 YNFKEQ. The CDR3 has 14 residues. V was trimmed by 1 base and J by 4 bases, leaving 10 bases between them.